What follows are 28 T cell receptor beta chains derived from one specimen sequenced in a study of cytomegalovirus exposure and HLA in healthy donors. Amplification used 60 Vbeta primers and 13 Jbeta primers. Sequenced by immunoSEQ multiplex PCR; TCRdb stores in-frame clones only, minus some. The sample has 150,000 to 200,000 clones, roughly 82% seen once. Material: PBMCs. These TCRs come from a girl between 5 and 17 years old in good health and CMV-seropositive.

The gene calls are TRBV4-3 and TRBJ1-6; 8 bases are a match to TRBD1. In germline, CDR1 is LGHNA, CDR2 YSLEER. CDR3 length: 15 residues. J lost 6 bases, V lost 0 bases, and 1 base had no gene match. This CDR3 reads CASSQDGQGNSPLHF. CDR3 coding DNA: TGCGCCAGCAGCCAAGACGGACAGGGTAATTCACCCCTCCACTTT.

The CDR3 nucleotides read TGTGCCAGCAGCTTCGGGTACCCAGAAGGTACTGAAGCTTTCTTT. It translates to CASSFGYPEGTEAFF. V usage is TRBV9 and J usage is TRBJ1-1; no firm D call. V lost 4 bases, J lost 5 bases, and 18 bases lay in between. Germline lookup yields CDR1 SGDLS and CDR2 YYNGEE. This CDR3 contains 15 residues.

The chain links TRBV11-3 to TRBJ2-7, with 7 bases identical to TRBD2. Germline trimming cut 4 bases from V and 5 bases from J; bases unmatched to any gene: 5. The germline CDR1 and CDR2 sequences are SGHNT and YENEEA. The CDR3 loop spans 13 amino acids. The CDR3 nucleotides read TGTGCCAGCAGCTCCGGGGGAGGGGACGAGCAGTACTTC. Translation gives CASSSGGGDEQYF.

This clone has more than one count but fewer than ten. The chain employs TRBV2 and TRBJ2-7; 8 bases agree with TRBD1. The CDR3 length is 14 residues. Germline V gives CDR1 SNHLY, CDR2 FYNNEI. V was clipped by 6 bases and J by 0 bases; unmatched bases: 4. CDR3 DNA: TGTGCCAGCAGGACAGGGGCAAGCTCCTACGAGCAGTACTTC. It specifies CASRTGASSYEQYF.

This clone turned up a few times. CDR3 region: CASSGSGTGGYEQYF. For the CDR3, the DNA is TGCGCCAGCAGCGGATCCGGGACAGGGGGCTACGAGCAGTACTTC. This chain connects TRBV5-1 to TRBJ2-7, with 11 bases identical to TRBD1. V was pared by 4 bases and J by 3 bases, with 6 bases of the junction left unmatched. The germline V gene has CDR1 SGHRS and CDR2 YFSETQ. This CDR3 spans 15 amino acids.

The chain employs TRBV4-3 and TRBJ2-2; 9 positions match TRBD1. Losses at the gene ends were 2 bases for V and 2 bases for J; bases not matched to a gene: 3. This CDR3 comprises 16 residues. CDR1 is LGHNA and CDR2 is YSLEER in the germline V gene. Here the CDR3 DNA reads TGCGCCAGCAGCCAATTGGGACAGGGTAACACCGGGGAGCTGTTTTTT. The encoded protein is CASSQLGQGNTGELFF.

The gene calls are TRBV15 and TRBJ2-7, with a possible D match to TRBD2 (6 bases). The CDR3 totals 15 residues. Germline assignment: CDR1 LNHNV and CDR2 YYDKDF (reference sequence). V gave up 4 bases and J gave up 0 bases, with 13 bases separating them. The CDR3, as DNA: TGTGCCACCAGCATCAGCCGGGACTTCTCCTACGAGCAGTACTTC. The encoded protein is CATSISRDFSYEQYF.

The CDR3 protein is CASKRTGGYTEAFF. In nucleotides, the CDR3 is TGTGCCAGTAAGAGGACAGGAGGGTACACTGAAGCTTTCTTT. The chain carries TRBV19 and TRBJ1-1; TRBD1 matches at 7 bases. V was pared by 7 bases and J by 3 bases, with 8 bases of the junction left unmatched. Per germline, CDR1 LNHDA and CDR2 SQIVND (reference sequence). The CDR3 length is 14 residues.

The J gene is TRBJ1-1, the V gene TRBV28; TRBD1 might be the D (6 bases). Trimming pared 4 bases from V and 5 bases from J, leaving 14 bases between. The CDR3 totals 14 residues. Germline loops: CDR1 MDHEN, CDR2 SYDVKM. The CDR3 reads CASSSWGRETEAFF. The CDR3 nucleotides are TGTGCCAGCAGTTCCTGGGGGCGGGAGACTGAAGCTTTCTTT.

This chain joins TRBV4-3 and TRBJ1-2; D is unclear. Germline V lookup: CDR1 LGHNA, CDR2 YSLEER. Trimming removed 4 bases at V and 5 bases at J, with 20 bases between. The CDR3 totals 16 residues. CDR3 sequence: CASSRSKEFLVYGYTF. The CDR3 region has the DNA TGCGCCAGCAGCCGAAGCAAGGAGTTTTTAGTATATGGCTACACCTTC.

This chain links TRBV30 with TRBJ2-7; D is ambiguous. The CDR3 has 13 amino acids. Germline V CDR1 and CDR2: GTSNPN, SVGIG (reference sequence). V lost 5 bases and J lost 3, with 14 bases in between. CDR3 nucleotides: TGTGCCTGGGACGGAGTGAAAGACTACGAGCAGTACTTC. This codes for CAWDGVKDYEQYF.

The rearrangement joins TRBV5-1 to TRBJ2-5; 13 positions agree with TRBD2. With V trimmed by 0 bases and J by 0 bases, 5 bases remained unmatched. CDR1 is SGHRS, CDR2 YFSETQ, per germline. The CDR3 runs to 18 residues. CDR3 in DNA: TGCGCCAGCAGCTTGGGGACTAGCGGGAGCCTGTACCAAGAGACCCAGTACTTC. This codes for CASSLGTSGSLYQETQYF.

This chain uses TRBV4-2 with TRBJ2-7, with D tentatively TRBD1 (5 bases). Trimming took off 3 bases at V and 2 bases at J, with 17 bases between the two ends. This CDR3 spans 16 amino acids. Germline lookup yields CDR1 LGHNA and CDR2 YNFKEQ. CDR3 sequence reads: CASSHLGAQVPYEQYF. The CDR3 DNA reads TGTGCCAGCAGCCACCTTGGGGCCCAGGTACCCTACGAGCAGTACTTC.

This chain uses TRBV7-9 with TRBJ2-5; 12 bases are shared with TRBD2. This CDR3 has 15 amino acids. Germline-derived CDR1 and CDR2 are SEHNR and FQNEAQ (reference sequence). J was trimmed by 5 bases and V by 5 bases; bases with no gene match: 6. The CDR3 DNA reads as TGTGCCAGCAGCCCCCTAGCGGGAGGGTCGGAGACCCAGTACTTC. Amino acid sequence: CASSPLAGGSETQYF. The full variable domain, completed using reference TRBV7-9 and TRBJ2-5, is DTGVSQNPRHKITKRGQNVTFRCDPISEHNRLYWYRQTLGQGPEFLTYFQNEAQLEKSRLLSDRFSAERPKGSFSTLEIQRTEQGDSAMYLCASSPLAGGSETQYFGPGTRLLVL.

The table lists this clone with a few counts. The CDR3 region is CASSLTSGDNEQFF. The CDR3 DNA reads as TGTGCCAGCAGCTTAACTAGCGGAGACAATGAGCAGTTCTTC. The chain uses TRBV7-9 and TRBJ2-1; 8 bases agree with TRBD2. Germline V CDR1 and CDR2: SEHNR, FQNEAQ (reference sequence). V dropped 2 bases and J dropped 5; count of bases not matched to a gene: 2. The CDR3 is made up of 14 amino acids.

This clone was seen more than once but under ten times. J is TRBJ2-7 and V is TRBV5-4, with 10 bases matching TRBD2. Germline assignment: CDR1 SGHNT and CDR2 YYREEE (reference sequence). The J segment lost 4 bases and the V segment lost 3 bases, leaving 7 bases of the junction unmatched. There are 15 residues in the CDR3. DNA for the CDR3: TGTGCCAGCAGCTGGACCGGGACTAGCGCGTACGAGCAGTACTTC. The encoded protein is CASSWTGTSAYEQYF.

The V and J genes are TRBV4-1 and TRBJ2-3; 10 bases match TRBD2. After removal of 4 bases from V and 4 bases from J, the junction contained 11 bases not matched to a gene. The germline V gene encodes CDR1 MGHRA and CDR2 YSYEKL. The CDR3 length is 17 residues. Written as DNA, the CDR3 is TGCGCCAGCAGCCCCCACCCAGCTAGCGGGAGTTCAGATACGCAGTATTTT. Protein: CASSPHPASGSSDTQYF.

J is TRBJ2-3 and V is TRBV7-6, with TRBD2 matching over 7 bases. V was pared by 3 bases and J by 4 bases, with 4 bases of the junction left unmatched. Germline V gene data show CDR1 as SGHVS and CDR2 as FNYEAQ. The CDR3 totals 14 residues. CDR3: CASSLSGAADTQYF. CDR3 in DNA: TGTGCCAGCAGCTTGAGCGGGGCCGCAGATACGCAGTATTTT.

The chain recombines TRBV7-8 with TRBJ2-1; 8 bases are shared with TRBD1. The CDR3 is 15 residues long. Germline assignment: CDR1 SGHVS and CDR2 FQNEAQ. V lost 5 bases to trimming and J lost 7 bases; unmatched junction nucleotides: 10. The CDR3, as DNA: TGTGCCAGCAGCCGTAGTAGGGACAGGCAGAATGAGCAGTTCTTC. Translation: CASSRSRDRQNEQFF.

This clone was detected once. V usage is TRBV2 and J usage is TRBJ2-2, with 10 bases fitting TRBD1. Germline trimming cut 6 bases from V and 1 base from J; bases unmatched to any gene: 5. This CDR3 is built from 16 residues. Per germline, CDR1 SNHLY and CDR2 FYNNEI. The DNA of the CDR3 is TGTGCCAGCAGGGACAGGGGGTATCTGAACACCGGGGAGCTGTTTTTT. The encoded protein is CASRDRGYLNTGELFF.

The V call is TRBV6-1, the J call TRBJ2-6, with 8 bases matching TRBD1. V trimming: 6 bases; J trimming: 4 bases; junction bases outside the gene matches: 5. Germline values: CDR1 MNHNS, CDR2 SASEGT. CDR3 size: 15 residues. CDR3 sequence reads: CASSQQGAGANVLTF. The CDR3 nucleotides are TGTGCCAGCAGCCAGCAGGGGGCCGGGGCCAACGTCCTGACTTTC.

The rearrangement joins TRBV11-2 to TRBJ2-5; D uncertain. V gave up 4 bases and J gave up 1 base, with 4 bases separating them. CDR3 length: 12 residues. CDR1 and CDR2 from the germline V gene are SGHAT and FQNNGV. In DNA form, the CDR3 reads TGTGCCAGCAGCTATAGCCAAGAGACCCAGTACTTC. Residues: CASSYSQETQYF.

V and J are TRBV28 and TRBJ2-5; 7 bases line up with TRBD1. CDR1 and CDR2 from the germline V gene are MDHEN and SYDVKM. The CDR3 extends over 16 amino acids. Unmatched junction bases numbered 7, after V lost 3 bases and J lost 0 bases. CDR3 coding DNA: TGTGCCAGCAGTTTTAGGGGAACAGGGGACCAAGAGACCCAGTACTTC. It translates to CASSFRGTGDQETQYF.

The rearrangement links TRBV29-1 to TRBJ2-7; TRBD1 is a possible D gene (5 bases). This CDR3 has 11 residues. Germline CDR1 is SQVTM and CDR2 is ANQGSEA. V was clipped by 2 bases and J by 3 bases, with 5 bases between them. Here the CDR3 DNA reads TGCAGCGTTGAAAGGGGCTACGAGCAGTACTTC. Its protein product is CSVERGYEQYF.

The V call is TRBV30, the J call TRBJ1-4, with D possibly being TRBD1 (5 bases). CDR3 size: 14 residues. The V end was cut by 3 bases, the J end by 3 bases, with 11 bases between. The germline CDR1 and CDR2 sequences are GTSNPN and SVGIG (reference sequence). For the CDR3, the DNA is TGTGCCTGGAGGGCAGGGAACGCTAATGAAAAACTGTTTTTT. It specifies CAWRAGNANEKLFF.

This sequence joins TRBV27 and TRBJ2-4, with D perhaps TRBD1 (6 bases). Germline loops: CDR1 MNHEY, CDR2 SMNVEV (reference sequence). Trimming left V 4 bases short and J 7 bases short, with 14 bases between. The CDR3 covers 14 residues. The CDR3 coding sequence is TGTGCCAGCAGTTGGAAGGACAGCGGTAACATTCAGTACTTC. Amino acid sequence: CASSWKDSGNIQYF.

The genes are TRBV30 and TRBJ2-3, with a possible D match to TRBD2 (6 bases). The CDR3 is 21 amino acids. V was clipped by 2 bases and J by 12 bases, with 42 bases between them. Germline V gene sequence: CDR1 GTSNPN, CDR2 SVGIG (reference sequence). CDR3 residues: CAWSPTQPFDLDYYSDDRQYF. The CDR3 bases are TGTGCCTGGAGTCCCACCCAGCCGTTTGACCTGGACTATTATTCTGATGACCGACAGTATTTT.

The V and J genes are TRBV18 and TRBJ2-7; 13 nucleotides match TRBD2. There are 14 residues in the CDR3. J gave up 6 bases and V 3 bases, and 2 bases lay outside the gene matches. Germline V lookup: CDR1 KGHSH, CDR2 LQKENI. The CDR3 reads CASSPRTSGGEQYF. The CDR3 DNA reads TGTGCCAGCTCACCCAGGACTAGCGGGGGCGAGCAGTACTTC.